This TCR beta chain is drawn from a study of CD8+ T cells in alopecia areata (dated by TCRdb to 2016 to 2019). For the wider study: The treated patients, all with moderate-to-severe alopecia areata, were enrolled in an open-label pilot trial of oral tofacitinib given at 5 to 10 mg twice daily. Tofacitinib was administered for 6 to 18 months, and 6 months of follow-up off drug were then conducted to assess delayed response and recurrence. Disease severity in treated patients was measured with the SALT score, which quantifies the percentage of affected scalp surface area. High-throughput TCRbeta sequencing was used to examine T cell clonal expansion in alopecia areata in both the C3H/HeJ mouse model and human patients. On the human side, TCRbeta sequencing was run on scalp tissue and on sorted CD4+ and CD8+ peripheral blood T cells from healthy controls and from alopecia areata patients with either patchy or totalis/universalis disease. Tofacitinib-treated patients had biopsies at baseline and at 4 and 24 weeks of treatment, with a later scalp biopsy in several patients. Scalp clonality was compared across normal scalp (n=4), patchy alopecia areata scalp (n=8), and alopecia totalis/universalis scalp (n=8). The RNA source kit depended on sample type: the PAXgene miRNA kit for fixed scalp, the miRNeasy kit for PBMCs, and the RNeasy kit for mouse skin. immunoSEQ multiplex PCR using 35 Vbeta forward primers and 13 Jbeta reverse primers was used to amplify TCRbeta CDR3 regions. What the research found in general, with its limitations: Because the treated cohort was small and included a single nonresponder, larger studies are needed to assess links between baseline CD8+ expansion and response. During tofacitinib treatment, many expanded lesional clones stuck around in both scalp and blood, and this persistence may partly explain why relapse happens after treatment is stopped. With tofacitinib, both scalp clonality and the number of expanded CD8+ clones among the top 100 scalp clones went down significantly. Lesional scalp, especially in alopecia totalis/universalis, showed higher clonality and more expanded CD8+ clones than normal scalp, suggesting antigenic drive. Resident alphabeta T cells in normal human skin are also sequenced, complicating scalp TCR repertoire analysis, unlike mouse skin dominated by gammadelta T cells. Shared TCR sequences between patients were less evident than in mice, which may be partly attributable to HLA diversity in the patient population.

The library was produced with the immunoSEQ multiplex PCR assay. For TCR sequencing, RNA was extracted from every sample and reverse transcribed into cDNA to serve as template. First-strand cDNA was synthesized using SuperScript III with a 2:1 mix of oligo-dT and random hexamers. A synthetic immune receptor repertoire was used to assess amplification bias, and residual bias was removed computationally. Concerning the study's data processing: Raw reads were preprocessed to remove errors, and CDR3 was defined by IMGT conventions from the conserved cysteine to phenylalanine. To get clonality, Shannon entropy was normalized by log2 of the number of productive unique TCRs and the result was subtracted from 1. CD4 or CD8 identity of scalp clones was inferred by cross-referencing scalp TCRbeta sequences with sorted blood CD4 and CD8 repertoires. TCRdb took this table from immuneACCESS and kept in-frame rearrangements with V and J called. Such tables lack part of the clones; where checked against another copy, unresolved V genes explain under half of the gap, and the rest is unexplained. V and J calls and clone size follow that table, whereas D and trimming were derived from the DNA. Recorded for this sample are about 250,000 clones; about 62% of them occurred a single time. The ten largest clonotypes hold 0.75% to 0.95% of the sample.

The CDR3 sequence holds 12 residues, the cysteine and phenylalanine included. The kept DNA is CDR3 alone, 36 bases in frame from the first base. CDR1 is given as SQVTM and CDR2 as ANQGSEA, both from the germline V gene. The germline V end is reduced by 6 bases and the J end by 4 bases; junction bases left unmatched: 5. The sample's treatment or condition, from its label and the paper: oral pan-JAK inhibitor, 5-10 mg twice daily. From alopecia areata patients, peripheral blood was collected along with lesional scalp punch biopsies. PBMCs were isolated by density centrifugation and stained for CD3, CD4 and CD8, after which CD4+ and CD8+ T cells were sorted on a FACSAria. Worth noting for this clone: Its specific antigen is unknown. No much larger clonotype is one base removed from it; base qualities were not supplied.

The starting material was CD4+ T cells sorted from blood, obtained around week 54, from a patient treated with tofacitinib. This sequence originates from a human donor with alopecia areata. The chain was built from TRBV29-1 and TRBJ1-2; 7 junctional bases match TRBD1. The CDR3 has the sequence CSVLDRLYGYTF. Here is the DNA: TGCAGCGTCTTGGACAGGCTCTATGGCTACACCTTC.